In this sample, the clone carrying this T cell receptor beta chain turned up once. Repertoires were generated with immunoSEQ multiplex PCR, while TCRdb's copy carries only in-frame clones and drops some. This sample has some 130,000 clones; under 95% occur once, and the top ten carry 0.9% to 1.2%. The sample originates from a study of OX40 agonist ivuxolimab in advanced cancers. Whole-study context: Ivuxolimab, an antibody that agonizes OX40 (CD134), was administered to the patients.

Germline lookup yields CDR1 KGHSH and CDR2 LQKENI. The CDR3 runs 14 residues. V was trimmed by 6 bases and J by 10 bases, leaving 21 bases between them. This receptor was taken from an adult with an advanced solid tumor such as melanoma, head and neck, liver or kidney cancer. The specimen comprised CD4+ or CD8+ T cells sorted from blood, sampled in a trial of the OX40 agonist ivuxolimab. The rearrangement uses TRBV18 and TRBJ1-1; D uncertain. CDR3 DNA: TGTGCCAGCTCGCTGGTAATACGCTATTCAGGAGCTTTCTTT. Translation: CASSLVIRYSGAFF. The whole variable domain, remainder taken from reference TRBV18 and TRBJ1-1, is NAGVMQNPRHLVRRRGQEARLRCSPMKGHSHVYWYRQLPEEGLKFMVYLQKENIIDESGMPKERFSAEFPKEGPSILRIQQVVRGDSAAYFCASSLVIRYSGAFFGQGTRLTVV.